What follows is one T cell receptor beta chain and its context. Method: immunoSEQ multiplex PCR; TCRdb's copy keeps in-frame clones and lacks some. The table lists approximately 410,000 clones, roughly 85% of them singletons. The data derive from a study of blood T cell repertoires in COVID-19. Across the whole study: Acute and convalescent COVID-19 samples came from the United States, Italy and Spain.

V lost 5 bases, J lost 8 bases, and 13 bases lay in between. CDR1 and CDR2 (germline): MGHRA, YSYEKL. The CDR3 has 13 residues. This sequence was found in a woman in her twenties or thirties with active or convalescent COVID-19. Sequencing was carried out using peripheral blood. V and J are TRBV4-1 and TRBJ2-1; TRBD2 is a possible D gene (6 bases). The chain's CDR3 is CASSTTSFYEQFF. Here the CDR3 DNA reads TGCGCCAGCAGCACGACTAGTTTCTATGAGCAGTTCTTC.